The 5 T cell receptor beta chains given below trace back to one sample, sequenced in a study of T cell responses to AZD1222 COVID-19 vaccine. Profiling relied on immunoSEQ multiplex PCR, and the TCRdb table lists in-frame clones only, not all of them. The sample lists 100,000 to 150,000 clones, about nine tenths occurring once. This material consisted of peripheral blood, taken 28 days after the second AZD1222 dose. These receptors all stem from an adult who received the AZD1222 COVID-19 vaccine.

V and J are TRBV2 and TRBJ2-1; tentatively, D is TRBD1 (6 bases). CDR3 length: 13 amino acids. Germline V gene sequence: CDR1 SNHLY, CDR2 FYNNEI. V was trimmed by 2 bases and J by 5 bases, leaving 7 bases between them. The CDR3 DNA is TGTGCCAGCAGTGAAAGGACAGACAATGAGCAGTTCTTC. It encodes CASSERTDNEQFF.

In DNA, the CDR3 is TGTGCCACCAGTGACCCCGGACAGGGTTCGGGAGCTTTCTTT. It is translated as CATSDPGQGSGAFF. This chain joins TRBV24-1 and TRBJ1-1, with 8 positions matching TRBD1. Germline V lookup: CDR1 KGHDR, CDR2 SFDVKD. The V and J ends lost 4 bases and 10 bases, in that order; junction bases with no gene match: 10. The CDR3 contains 14 residues.

The chain couples TRBV2 to TRBJ1-1; the match to TRBD1 covers 8 bases. The V gene's germline CDR1 is SNHLY and CDR2 FYNNEI. Trimming took 6 bases from V and 5 from J; bases not matched to a gene: 11. This CDR3 has 15 residues. The CDR3 region is CASRRQDRGFTEAFF. The CDR3, as DNA: TGTGCCAGCAGACGGCAAGACAGGGGCTTTACTGAAGCTTTCTTT.

Note on this clone: A junction end diverges from the germline sequence, so it may reflect a read error. J is TRBJ2-7 and V is TRBV3-1 (or the pseudogene TRBV3-2); D may match TRBD1 or TRBD2 (7 bases each). Germline loops: CDR1 LGHDT, CDR2 YNNKEL (reference sequence). The CDR3 spans 12 residues. The CDR3 spells CASSLRSTGRVF. The CDR3 DNA reads TGTGCCAGCAGCCTTCGTTCGACAGGGAGGGTCTTC.

The chain joins TRBV11-2 to TRBJ2-1, with 7 bases aligning to TRBD1. Germline-derived CDR1 and CDR2 are SGHAT and FQNNGV. This CDR3 has 15 amino acids. J was trimmed by 1 base and V by 5 bases; bases with no gene match: 5. CDR3 in DNA: TGTGCCAGCAGCAACCGGGACAGATCCTACAATGAGCAGTTCTTC. As protein: CASSNRDRSYNEQFF.